These 9 T cell receptor beta chains originate from one sample sequenced in a study of identical twins. MiXCR, applied by TCRdb to the 5' RACE reads, yields one record per CDR3 protein. The sample contains more than 200,000 distinct CDR3 sequences, about a tenth of which appear only once. Sequenced material: memory (CD45RO+) T cells sorted from blood. The receptor set was obtained from a young woman in good health.

In this sample, this clonotype turned up many times. J is TRBJ2-7 and V is TRBV29-1; the D is unclear. With 4 bases removed from V and 0 bases from J, the gap between germline ends came to 13 bases. In germline, CDR1 is SQVTM, CDR2 ANQGSEA. The CDR3 sequence is 14 residues long. Here the CDR3 reads CSVVPLLSSYEQYF. CDR3 DNA: TGCAGCGTTGTGCCGTTGCTCAGCTCCTACGAGCAGTACTTC.

There are a few counts of this clonotype. This chain connects TRBV5-6 to TRBJ1-3, with 8 nucleotides matching TRBD1. V was pared by 4 bases and J by 0 bases, with 6 bases of the junction left unmatched. The CDR3 loop spans 16 amino acids. Germline-derived CDR1 and CDR2 are SGHDT and YYEEEE. CDR3 DNA sequence: TGTGCCAGCAGCCATTGGGACAGGTCCTCTGGAAACACCATATATTTT. Translation: CASSHWDRSSGNTIYF.

This clonotype was counted between two and nine times. The chain uses TRBV7-2 and TRBJ1-1; D uncertain. The CDR3 totals 14 residues. V lost 4 bases and J lost 1, with 10 bases in between. CDR1 is SGHTA and CDR2 is FQGNSA in the germline V gene. CDR3 nucleotides: TGTGCCAGCAGCTACGGACGGGGGAACACTGAAGCTTTCTTT. This encodes CASSYGRGNTEAFF.

This clonotype was detected ten times or more. This sequence joins TRBV11-3 and TRBJ2-2; D not resolved. The ends were cut back, 3 bases at V and 5 bases at J, with 10 bases in the middle. The V gene's germline CDR1 is SGHNT and CDR2 YENEEA. CDR3 length: 14 residues. CDR3 loop: CASSLGAGTGELFF. The CDR3 nucleotides are TGTGCCAGCAGCTTGGGCGCTGGAACCGGGGAGCTGTTTTTT.

This clonotype has only a few counts. The chain recombines TRBV20-1 with TRBJ2-1; D uncertain. The CDR3 contains 12 residues. Germline V lookup: CDR1 DFQATT, CDR2 SNEGSKA (reference sequence). V was pared by 2 bases and J by 5 bases, with 7 bases between. The DNA of the CDR3 is TGCAGTGCTAGATGGAACCACAATGAGCAGTTCTTC. It translates to CSARWNHNEQFF.

The chain links TRBV20-1 to TRBJ1-4, with D unclear. Germline CDR1 is DFQATT and CDR2 is SNEGSKA (reference sequence). CDR3 length equals 14 residues. Trimming took 6 bases from V and 3 from J, leaving 14 bases between them. The CDR3 sequence is CSARRRWPNEKLFF. CDR3 in DNA: TGCAGTGCCAGAAGGCGGTGGCCTAATGAAAAACTGTTTTTT.

Only a few counts were recorded for this clonotype. This sequence joins TRBV12-3 or TRBV12-4 and TRBJ1-2; D remains ambiguous. V lost 2 bases to trimming and J lost 8 bases, with 9 bases between them. CDR3 length equals 12 residues. The CDR3 DNA is TGTGCCAGCAGTTTAAACAGTGGCGGCTACACCTTC. Residues: CASSLNSGGYTF.

This clonotype was observed many times. The chain employs TRBV7-9 and TRBJ1-4; possibly TRBD1 for D (5 bases). The V end was cut by 5 bases, the J end by 15 bases, with 19 bases between. The CDR3 is 13 amino acids. CDR1 is SEHNR, CDR2 FQNEAQ, per germline (reference sequence). CDR3 sequence: CASSPRGDERMFF. CDR3 coding DNA: TGTGCCAGCAGCCCAAGGGGCGATGAAAGGATGTTTTTT.

This chain links TRBV19 with TRBJ1-1, with 7 bases identical to TRBD1. The germline CDR1 and CDR2 sequences are LNHDA and SQIVND (reference sequence). The V gene end was trimmed by 10 bases and the J gene end by 0 bases; junction bases not matched to a gene: 5. CDR3 size: 13 residues. The CDR3 protein is CATEGQLNTEAFF. As DNA, the CDR3 is TGTGCCACCGAGGGACAGTTGAACACTGAAGCTTTCTTT. Variable domain in full (rest from reference TRBV19 and TRBJ1-1): DGGITQSPKYLFRKEGQNVTLSCEQNLNHDAMYWYRQDPGQGLRLIYYSQIVNDFQKGDIAEGYSVSREKKESFPLTVTSAQKNPTAFYLCATEGQLNTEAFFGQGTRLTVV.